Included here is one T cell receptor (beta chain) sequence, with context. The CDR3 runs 13 residues. V gave up 3 bases and J gave up 8 bases, with 8 bases separating them. Germline CDR1 is SGHNT and CDR2 is YENEEA. These data belong to a study of blood T cell repertoires in COVID-19. About the research overall: Acute-phase and convalescent COVID-19 samples originated in the United States, Italy and Spain. The analysed material was cDNA or gDNA that came from T cells, B-cell-depleted T cells, or PBMCs.

As processed by the authors: Quantification of nucleated cells was approximated via reference gene primer amplification. Method: immunoSEQ multiplex PCR; TCRdb's copy keeps in-frame clones and lacks some. The V and J calls and clone size are taken from that table; D and trimming were inferred from the DNA. The sample includes a few hundred thousand clones, approximately 85% of them seen just once. Sequencing used peripheral blood. The V and J genes are TRBV11-3 and TRBJ1-6, with a weak D call TRBD1 (5 bases). This clonotype was obtained from a human donor in a cohort sampled during active COVID-19. For the CDR3, the DNA is TGTGCCAGCAGCTTTAAGACAGATTCACCCCTCCACTTT. Protein: CASSFKTDSPLHF.